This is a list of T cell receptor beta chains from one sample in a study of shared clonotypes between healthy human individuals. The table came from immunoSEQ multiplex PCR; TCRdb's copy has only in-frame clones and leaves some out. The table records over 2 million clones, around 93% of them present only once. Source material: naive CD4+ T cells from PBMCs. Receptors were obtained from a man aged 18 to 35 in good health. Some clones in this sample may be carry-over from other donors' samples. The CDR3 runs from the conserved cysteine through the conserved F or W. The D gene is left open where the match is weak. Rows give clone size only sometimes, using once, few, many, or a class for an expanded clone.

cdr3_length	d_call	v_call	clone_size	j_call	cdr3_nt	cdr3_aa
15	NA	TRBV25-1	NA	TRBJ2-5	TGTGCCAGCAGTGATAATGGACGGATAGAAGAGACCCAGTACTTC	CASSDNGRIEETQYF
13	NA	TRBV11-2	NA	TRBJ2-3	TGTGCCAGCAGCTTAGATAGATCGGATACGCAGTATTTT	CASSLDRSDTQYF
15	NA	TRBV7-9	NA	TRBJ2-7	TGTGCCAGCAGCTTAATAGGGCAGGCTCCCTACGAGCAGTACTTC	CASSLIGQAPYEQYF
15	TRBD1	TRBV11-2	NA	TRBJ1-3	TGTGCCAGCAGCCTCGGGGGGACAGGAGGATACACCATATATTTT	CASSLGGTGGYTIYF
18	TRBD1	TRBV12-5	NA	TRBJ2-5	TGTGCTAGTGGTTTGGGCCGACTTCCGACAGGGGTGGGAGAGACCCAGTACTTC	CASGLGRLPTGVGETQYF
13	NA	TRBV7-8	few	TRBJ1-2	TGTGCCAGCAGCTTAGGCGGGAGTGATGGCTACACCTTC	CASSLGGSDGYTF
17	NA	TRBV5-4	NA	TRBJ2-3	TGTGCCAGCAGCTTGGAGGGGGGTAGAACTAGCACAGATACGCAGTATTTT	CASSLEGGRTSTDTQYF
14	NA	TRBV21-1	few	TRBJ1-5	TGTGCCAGCAGTCACAGGGGAAGCAATCAGCCCCAGCATTTT	CASSHRGSNQPQHF
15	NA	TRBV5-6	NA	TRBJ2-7	TGTGCCAGCAGCTTTCGCCCAGGGGCATCCTACGAGCAGTACTTC	CASSFRPGASYEQYF
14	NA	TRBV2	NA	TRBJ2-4	TGTGCCAGCAGTGAAGCTAGCGAAGGCGGCATTCAGTACTTC	CASSEASEGGIQYF
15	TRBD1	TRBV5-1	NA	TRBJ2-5	TGCGCCAGCAGCCCCGACAGGGTAGCCCAAGAGACCCAGTACTTC	CASSPDRVAQETQYF
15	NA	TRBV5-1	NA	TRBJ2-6	TGCGCCAGCAGCTTGACGGCCTCTGGGGCCAACGTCCTGACTTTC	CASSLTASGANVLTF
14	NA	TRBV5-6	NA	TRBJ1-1	TGTGCCAGCAGCCGGACTTTCGTAGGAACTGAAGCTTTCTTT	CASSRTFVGTEAFF
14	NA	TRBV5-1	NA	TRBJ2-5	TGCGCCAGCAGCTTGTGGGTGGGCCAAGAGACCCAGTACTTC	CASSLWVGQETQYF
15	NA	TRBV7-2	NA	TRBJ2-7	TGTGCCAGCAGGGGCAGTTCAGGACGGACCTACGAGCAGTACTTC	CASRGSSGRTYEQYF